Here is one TCR beta chain with its context. Its specificity is not known. The data stem from a study of vaccination and CD4 T cells after COVID-19. In the study overall: The stimulating agents, overlapping spike peptides, came from SARS-CoV-2, HCoV-NL63, HCoV-OC43 and HCoV-229E.

V lost 5 bases, J lost 7 bases, and 5 bases stayed unmatched. This CDR3 contains 14 residues. The Oncomine TCR Beta short-read assay sequenced DNA from cultured CD4+ T cells. Genomic DNA from cultured CD4+ T cells was extracted. TCRdb independently ran MiXCR on the PCR reads; one entry per CDR3 protein. Here the sample spans fewer than 15,000 distinct CDR3 sequences, about 61% being singletons. Stated treatment: roughly 11-day PBMC culture with coronavirus spike peptide pools or control peptides (ViraFEST assay). In the ViraFEST assay, peptide-pool expansion preceded TCR sequencing of expanded clonotypes.

This sequence was found in a human donor who had recovered from COVID-19. The chain combines TRBV12-3 or TRBV12-4 with TRBJ1-6; 7 bases map to TRBD1. Sequencing was done on a sample of CD4+ T cells from blood, cultured in vitro. The CDR3 region has the DNA TGTGCCAGCAGTCTAGGGACAGTAAATTCACCCCTCCACTTT. Protein: CASSLGTVNSPLHF.